These 3 T cell receptor beta chains were all obtained from the same sample, sequenced in a study of beta chain features in type 1 diabetes. Study outcomes and limitations: Within each of all four CD4+ subsets, Type 1 diabetes patients had TCRB CDR3s that were moderately but significantly shorter.

Which antigens these TCRs recognize remains unknown. Every isolated RNA sample was fully reverse transcribed, so sequencing captured expressed TCRB transcripts. The assay was immunoSEQ multiplex PCR, and TCRdb's table has in-frame clones only and misses some. The repertoire holds about 640,000 clones, with 9.5% to 15% as singletons. The sample taken for sequencing was naive CD4+ T cells from blood. The receptor source for this set is a man in his thirties or forties with type 1 diabetes.

This clone turned up a few times. The chain carries TRBV9 and TRBJ2-2; perhaps TRBD2 as D (6 bases). This CDR3 has 14 residues. The ends were cut back, 3 bases at V and 9 bases at J, with 15 bases in the middle. Germline CDR1 SGDLS, CDR2 YYNGEE. The CDR3 DNA reads as TGTGCCAGCAGCGGCGGACTATGGGGCCGGGAGCTGTTTTTT. It is translated as CASSGGLWGRELFF.

The CDR3 nucleotides read TGTGCCAGCCTCGACGGGTCGCCGGGGTCCTACGAGCAGTACTTC. This encodes CASLDGSPGSYEQYF. The V and J genes are TRBV25-1 and TRBJ2-7; tentative D call: TRBD2 (5 bases). Germline CDR1 is MGHDK and CDR2 is SYGVNS. V dropped 8 bases and J dropped 1 base, with 18 bases sitting between them. This CDR3 has 15 residues.

This clone was detected once. The rearrangement uses TRBV2 and TRBJ2-7; D gene ambiguous. The CDR3 is 14 amino acids. The germline CDR1 and CDR2 sequences are SNHLY and FYNNEI. With 7 bases removed from V and 4 bases from J, the gap between germline ends came to 17 bases. CDR3 protein: CASKEQGIGYEQYF. For the CDR3, the DNA is TGTGCCAGCAAGGAACAAGGGATAGGGTACGAGCAGTACTTC.